Given below is one T cell receptor (beta chain) in context. The repertoire was sequenced with immunoSEQ multiplex PCR; TCRdb's copy has only in-frame clones and lacks some. Of approximately 730,000 clones listed, 75% to 90% are singletons. These data come from a study of shared T cell receptors in the human thymus. Trimming left V 4 bases short and J 1 base short, with 13 bases between. The CDR3 consists of 15 residues. Per germline, CDR1 SGHVS and CDR2 FQNEAQ. The data also belong to a second study, concerning human thymus T cells.

The source is a girl less than two years old with a congenital heart defect. Material for sequencing was thymocytes. V gene TRBV7-8 combines with J gene TRBJ1-1; no definite D call. The CDR3 here is CASSSGNRRNTEAFF. CDR3 DNA sequence: TGTGCCAGCAGCTCAGGAAATCGCAGGAACACTGAAGCTTTCTTT.